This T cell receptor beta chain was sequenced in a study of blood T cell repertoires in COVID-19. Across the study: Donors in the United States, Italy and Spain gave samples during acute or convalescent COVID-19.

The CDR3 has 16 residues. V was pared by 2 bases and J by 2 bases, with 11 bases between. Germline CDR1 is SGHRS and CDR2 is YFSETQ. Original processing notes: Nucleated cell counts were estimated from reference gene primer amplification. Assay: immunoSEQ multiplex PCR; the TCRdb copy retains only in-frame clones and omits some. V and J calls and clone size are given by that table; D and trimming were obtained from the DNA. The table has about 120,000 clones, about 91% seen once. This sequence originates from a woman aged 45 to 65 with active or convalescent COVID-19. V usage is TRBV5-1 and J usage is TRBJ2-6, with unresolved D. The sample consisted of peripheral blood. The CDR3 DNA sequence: TGCGCCAGCAGCTTACCCCAGGTCGCTGGGGCCAACGTCCTGACTTTC. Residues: CASSLPQVAGANVLTF.